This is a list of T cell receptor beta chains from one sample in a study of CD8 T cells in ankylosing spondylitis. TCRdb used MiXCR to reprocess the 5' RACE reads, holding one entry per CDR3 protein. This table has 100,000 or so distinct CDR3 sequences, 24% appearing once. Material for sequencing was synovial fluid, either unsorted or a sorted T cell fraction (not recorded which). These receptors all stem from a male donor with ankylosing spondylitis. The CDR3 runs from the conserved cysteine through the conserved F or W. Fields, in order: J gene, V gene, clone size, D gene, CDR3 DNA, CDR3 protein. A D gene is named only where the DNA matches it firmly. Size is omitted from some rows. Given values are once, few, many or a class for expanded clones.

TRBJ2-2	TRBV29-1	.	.	TGCAGCGTCCTCCCGAGGCAGCAAGCAAACACCGGGGAGCTGTTTTTT	CSVLPRQQANTGELFF
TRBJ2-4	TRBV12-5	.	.	TGTGCTAGTGCCCCAAGGGGGACCCCGAGTCAAGCCAAAAACATTCAGTACTTC	CASAPRGTPSQAKNIQYF
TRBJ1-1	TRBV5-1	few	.	TGCGCCAGCAGCTTGGCGGGGGGTCTTGAAGCTTTCTTT	CASSLAGGLEAFF
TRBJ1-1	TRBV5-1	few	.	TGCGCCAGCAGCTTGCAGACGGCGAACACTGAAGCTTTCTTT	CASSLQTANTEAFF
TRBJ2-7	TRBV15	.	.	TGTGCCACCAGCAGGGCCTCCCGACACGGGCAGTACTTC	CATSRASRHGQYF
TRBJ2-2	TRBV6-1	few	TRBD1	TGTGCCAGTTGGGACAGGGTGACAACCGGGGAGCTGTTTTTT	CASWDRVTTGELFF
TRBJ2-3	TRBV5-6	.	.	TGTGCCAGCAGCTTGAGGGGCACAGATACGCAGTATTTT	CASSLRGTDTQYF
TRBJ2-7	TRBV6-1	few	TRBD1	TGTGCCAGCAGTGTCGAAGACAGGGACTACGAGCAGTACTTC	CASSVEDRDYEQYF
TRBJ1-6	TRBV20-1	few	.	TGCAGTGCTAGAGAGTTGGGCCTTTCCTATAATTCACCCCTCCACTTT	CSARELGLSYNSPLHF
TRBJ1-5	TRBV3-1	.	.	TGTGCCAGCAGTGAATATCGCAATCAGCCCCAGCATTTT	CASSEYRNQPQHF
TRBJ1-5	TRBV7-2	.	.	TGTGCCAGCAGCGCGCAGCTTGGACTGCGCAATCAGCCCCAGCATTTT	CASSAQLGLRNQPQHF
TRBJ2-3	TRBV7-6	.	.	TGTGCCAGCAGCCTCTGGGGCGGGGACAGCACAGATACGCAGTATTTT	CASSLWGGDSTDTQYF
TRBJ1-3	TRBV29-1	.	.	TGCAGCGTTGAGGCGTCGGTTGGAAACACCATATATTTT	CSVEASVGNTIYF
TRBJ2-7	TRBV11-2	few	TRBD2	TGTGCCAGCAGCTTCCGGGGAGGACTAGCGGCCTACGAGCAGTACTTC	CASSFRGGLAAYEQYF
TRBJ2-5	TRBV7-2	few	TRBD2	TGTGCCAGCAGCTCCAAAGCGGGAGTCCAAGAGACCCAGTACTTC	CASSSKAGVQETQYF
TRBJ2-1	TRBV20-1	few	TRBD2	TGCAGTGCAGATGGGGCTAGCGGGAGGGAAAGTGAGCAGTTCTTC	CSADGASGRESEQFF
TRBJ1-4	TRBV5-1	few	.	TGCGCCAGCAGCTTCGGGGGTCATAATGAAAAACTGTTTTTT	CASSFGGHNEKLFF
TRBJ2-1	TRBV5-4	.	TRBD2	TGTGCCAGCAGCTTGCCTAGCGGGAGTGGTAAGAATGAGCAGTTCTTC	CASSLPSGSGKNEQFF
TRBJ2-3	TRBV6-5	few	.	TGTGCCAGCAGTTCGCCCCGGACTGCCACAGATACGCAGTATTTT	CASSSPRTATDTQYF
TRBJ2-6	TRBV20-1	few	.	TGCAGTGCTAGAAAGTACGGCTTTGGGGCCAACGTCCTGACTTTC	CSARKYGFGANVLTF
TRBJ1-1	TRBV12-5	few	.	TGTGCTAGTGGTTTAACAGGGCGGGAAGCTTTCTTT	CASGLTGREAFF
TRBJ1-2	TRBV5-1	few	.	TGCGCCAGCAGTTCTGACAGCTATGGCTACACCTTC	CASSSDSYGYTF
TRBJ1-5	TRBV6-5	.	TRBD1	TGTGCCAGCAGTTCGACAGGGGGGGTCAATCAGCCCCAGCATTTT	CASSSTGGVNQPQHF
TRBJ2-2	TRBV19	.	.	TGTGCCAGCCAGGGGCTAGCGGAGATCACCGGGGAGCTGTTTTTT	CASQGLAEITGELFF
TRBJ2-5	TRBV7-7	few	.	TGTGCCAGCAGCTTAAACAATGGAGAGACCCAGTACTTC	CASSLNNGETQYF
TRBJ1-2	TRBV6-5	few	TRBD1	TGTGCCAGCATTTACTCTGGACAGGGAAAAGGGGGCTACACCTTC	CASIYSGQGKGGYTF
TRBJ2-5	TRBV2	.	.	TGTGCCAGCAGGCAAGAGAAGACCCAGTACTTC	CASRQEKTQYF
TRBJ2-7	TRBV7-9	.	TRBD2	TGTGCCAGCAGCTTAGCGCTAGCGGATAGCTCCTACGAGCAGTACTTC	CASSLALADSSYEQYF
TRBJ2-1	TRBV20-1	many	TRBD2	TGCAGTGCTAGAGGTCTAGCGGGAGGGCCAAATGTAGGCAATGAGCAGTTCTTC	CSARGLAGGPNVGNEQFF
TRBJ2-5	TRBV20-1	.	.	TGCAGTAAGAGGGGGGGAGAGACCCAGTACTTC	CSKRGGETQYF
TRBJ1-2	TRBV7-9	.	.	TGTGCCAGCAGCTTTCTCGGCGGCTACACCTTC	CASSFLGGYTF
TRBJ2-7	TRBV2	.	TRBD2	TGTGCCAGCGGGACTAGCGTACCCTACGAGCAGTACTTC	CASGTSVPYEQYF
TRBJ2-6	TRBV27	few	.	TGTGCCAGCACTCCCCTCTCTGGGGCCAACGTCCTGACTTTC	CASTPLSGANVLTF
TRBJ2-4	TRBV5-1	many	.	TGCGCCAGCAACGTTGAGGGCACCTCCAGCATTCAGTACTTC	CASNVEGTSSIQYF
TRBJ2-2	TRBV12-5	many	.	TGTGCTAGTGGTTTGCCCTCCTTGATAGGGGAGCTGTTTTTT	CASGLPSLIGELFF
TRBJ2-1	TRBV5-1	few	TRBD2	TGCGCCAGCAGCATAGCGGGAGTTCTTTACGATGAGCAGTTCTTC	CASSIAGVLYDEQFF
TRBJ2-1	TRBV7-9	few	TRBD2	TGTGCCAGCAGCTTCATCCGGACTAGCGGGAGGGTGAATGAGCAGTTCTTC	CASSFIRTSGRVNEQFF
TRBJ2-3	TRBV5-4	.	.	TGTGCCAGCAGCTCAAGCGGGTATAGCACAGATACGCAGTATTTT	CASSSSGYSTDTQYF
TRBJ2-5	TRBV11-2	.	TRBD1	TGTGCCAGCAGCTTAGCCCCATTGACAGGGTTAGAGACCCAGTACTTC	CASSLAPLTGLETQYF
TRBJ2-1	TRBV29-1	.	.	TGCAGCGGGGAGCAGGCGTACAATGAGCAGTTCTTC	CSGEQAYNEQFF
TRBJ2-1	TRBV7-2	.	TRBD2	TGTGCCAGCAGCTTAGGGCTAGCGGAAAACAATGAGCAGTTCTTC	CASSLGLAENNEQFF
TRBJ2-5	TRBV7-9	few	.	TGTGCCAGCAGACCAGGACAAGAGACCCAGTACTTC	CASRPGQETQYF
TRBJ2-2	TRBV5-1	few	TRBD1	TGCGCCAGCAGCTTGAAGGACAGGGTGTTTGGCACCGGGGAGCTGTTTTTT	CASSLKDRVFGTGELFF
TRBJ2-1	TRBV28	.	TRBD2	TGTGCCAGCAGTTTAAGCGGGATAGCGGGAGATTTGAATGAGCAGTTCTTC	CASSLSGIAGDLNEQFF
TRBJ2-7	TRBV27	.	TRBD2	TGTGCCAGCAGTCAGCGGACTAGCGGGTACGAGCAGTACTTC	CASSQRTSGYEQYF
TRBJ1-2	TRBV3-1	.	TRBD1	TGTGCCAGCAACGACAGGGGCGTCTATGGCTACACCTTC	CASNDRGVYGYTF
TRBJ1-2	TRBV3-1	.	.	TGTGCCAGCAGCCAAGGTGACATACTAGGTGGCTACACCTTC	CASSQGDILGGYTF
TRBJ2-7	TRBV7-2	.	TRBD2	TGTGCCAGCAGCTTAGGGGGGCTAGCGGGAGGCATGTACTTC	CASSLGGLAGGMYF
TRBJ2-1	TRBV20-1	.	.	TGCAGTGCTAGAGTGGGGGGAGGCCGGGAGAATGAGCAGTTCTTC	CSARVGGGRENEQFF
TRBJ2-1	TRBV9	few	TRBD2	TGTGCCAGCAGCGTAGTCGGGGGGGAAAGTGGCGATGAGCAGTTCTTC	CASSVVGGESGDEQFF
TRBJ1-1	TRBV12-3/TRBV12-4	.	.	TGTGCCAGCACCTCGGGCTACATGAACACTGAAGCTTTCTTT	CASTSGYMNTEAFF
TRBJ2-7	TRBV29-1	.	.	TGCAGCGTTGTCGGGGGAGGCTCTTCCTACGAGCAGTACTTC	CSVVGGGSSYEQYF
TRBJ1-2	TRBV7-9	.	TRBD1	TGTGCCAGCAGCCGTCCGGACAGGGAAGGCTATGGCTACACCTTC	CASSRPDREGYGYTF
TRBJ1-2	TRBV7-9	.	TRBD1	TGTGCCAGCAGCTTCCACGACAGGGGGCTCGGTGGCTACACCTTC	CASSFHDRGLGGYTF
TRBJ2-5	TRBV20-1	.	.	TGCAGTGCTTTAAGGGCGGAGACCCAGTACTTC	CSALRAETQYF
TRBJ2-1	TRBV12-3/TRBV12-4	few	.	TGTGCCAGCAGTTTAAATCTAGGAATGGTTGTTGAGCAGTTCTTC	CASSLNLGMVVEQFF
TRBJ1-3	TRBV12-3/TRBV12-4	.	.	TGTGCCAGCAGTTCCGGACAGCTCTCTGGAAACACCATATATTTT	CASSSGQLSGNTIYF